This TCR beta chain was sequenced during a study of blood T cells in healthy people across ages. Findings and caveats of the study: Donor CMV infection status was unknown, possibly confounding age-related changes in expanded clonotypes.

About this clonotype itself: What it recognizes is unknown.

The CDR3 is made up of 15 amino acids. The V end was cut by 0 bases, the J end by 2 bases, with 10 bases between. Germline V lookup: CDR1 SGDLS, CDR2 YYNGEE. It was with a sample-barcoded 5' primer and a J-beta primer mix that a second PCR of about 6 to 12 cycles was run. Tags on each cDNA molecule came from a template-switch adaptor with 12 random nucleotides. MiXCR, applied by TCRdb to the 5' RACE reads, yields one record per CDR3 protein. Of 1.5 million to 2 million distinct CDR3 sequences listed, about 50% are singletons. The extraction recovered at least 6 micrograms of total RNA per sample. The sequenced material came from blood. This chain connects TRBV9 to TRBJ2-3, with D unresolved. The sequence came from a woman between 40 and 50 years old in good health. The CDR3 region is CASSVADSYTDTQYF. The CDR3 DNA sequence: TGTGCCAGCAGCGTAGCGGATTCGTACACAGATACGCAGTATTTT.